The clone carrying this T cell receptor beta chain was found a few times. Germline values: CDR1 MDHEN, CDR2 SYDVKM. V was pared by 5 bases and J by 14 bases, with 12 bases of the junction left unmatched. CDR3 length: 15 amino acids. The data stem from a study of CD8+ T cells in alopecia areata. Investigators isolated RNA and reverse transcribed it into cDNA to act as the sequencing template. Libraries were prepared by immunoSEQ multiplex PCR; TCRdb keeps only in-frame clonotypes and omits some of them. The data contain about 110,000 clones, roughly 60% of them seen just once; the ten biggest clones take up under 25%.

Sequences were obtained from CD8+ T cells sorted from blood. The chain has TRBV28 and TRBJ1-6, with 10 bases matching TRBD1. This clonotype originated in a human donor in good health. The CDR3 bases are TGTGCCAGCAGTCTTCCGGGACAGGGGCCCTTCGCCCTCCACTTT. Its translation is CASSLPGQGPFALHF.